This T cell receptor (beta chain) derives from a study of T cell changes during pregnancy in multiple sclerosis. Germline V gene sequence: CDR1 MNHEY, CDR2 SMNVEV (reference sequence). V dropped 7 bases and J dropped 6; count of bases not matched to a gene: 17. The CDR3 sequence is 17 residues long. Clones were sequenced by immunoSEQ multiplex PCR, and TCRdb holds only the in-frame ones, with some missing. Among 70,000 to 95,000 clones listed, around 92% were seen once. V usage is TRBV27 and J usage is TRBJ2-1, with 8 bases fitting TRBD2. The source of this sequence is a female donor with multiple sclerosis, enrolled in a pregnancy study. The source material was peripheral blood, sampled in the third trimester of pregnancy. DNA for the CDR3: TGTGCCAGCAAAAAGCGGATCGGGACTAGGCTGTCCAATGAGCAGTTCTTC. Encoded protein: CASKKRIGTRLSNEQFF.